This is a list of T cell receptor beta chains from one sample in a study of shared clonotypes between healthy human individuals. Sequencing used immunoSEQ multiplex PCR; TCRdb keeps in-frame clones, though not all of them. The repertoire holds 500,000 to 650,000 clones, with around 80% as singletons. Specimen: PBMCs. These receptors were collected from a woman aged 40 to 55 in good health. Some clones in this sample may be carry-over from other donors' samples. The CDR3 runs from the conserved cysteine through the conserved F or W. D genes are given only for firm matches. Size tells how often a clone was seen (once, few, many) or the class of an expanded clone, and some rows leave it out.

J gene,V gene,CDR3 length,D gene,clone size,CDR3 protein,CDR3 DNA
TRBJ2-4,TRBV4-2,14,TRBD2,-,CASSGGLAGNIQYF,TGTGCCAGCAGCGGGGGACTAGCGGGAAACATTCAGTACTTC
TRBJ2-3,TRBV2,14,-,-,CASRRGIRTDTQYF,TGTGCCAGCAGGCGAGGGATCAGAACAGATACGCAGTATTTT
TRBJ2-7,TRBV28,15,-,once,CASSLYGGFAYEQYF,TGTGCCAGCAGTTTATATGGGGGTTTCGCCTACGAGCAGTACTTC
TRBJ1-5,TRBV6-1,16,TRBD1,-,CASSEDWGTGNQPQHF,TGTGCCAGCAGTGAAGACTGGGGGACAGGGAATCAGCCCCAGCATTTT
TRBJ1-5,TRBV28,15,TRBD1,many,CATTRDRGGGQPQHF,TGTGCCACCACCAGGGACAGGGGCGGAGGTCAGCCCCAGCATTTT
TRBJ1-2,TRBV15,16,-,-,CATSPPGSGTNYGYTF,TGTGCCACCAGCCCGCCGGGGTCAGGGACGAACTATGGCTACACCTTC
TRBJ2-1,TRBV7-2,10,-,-,CACWDNEQFF,TGTGCCTGTTGGGACAATGAGCAGTTCTTC
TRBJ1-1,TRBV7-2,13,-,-,CASSPRRDTEAFF,TGTGCCAGCAGCCCCAGGCGGGACACTGAAGCTTTCTTT
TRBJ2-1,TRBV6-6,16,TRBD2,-,CASSKRTSGIGNEQFF,TGTGCCAGCAGTAAGCGGACTAGCGGGATAGGAAATGAGCAGTTCTTC
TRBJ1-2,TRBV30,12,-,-,CAWSLAAYGYTF,TGTGCCTGGAGTCTGGCAGCGTATGGCTACACCTTC
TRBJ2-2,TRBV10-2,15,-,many,CASSEAGRWTGELFF,TGCGCCAGCAGTGAAGCGGGTCGATGGACCGGGGAGCTGTTTTTT
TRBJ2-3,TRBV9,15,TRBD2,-,CASSVSGGTADTQYF,TGTGCCAGCAGCGTATCGGGGGGGACTGCAGATACGCAGTATTTT
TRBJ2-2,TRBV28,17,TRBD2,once,CASSLGKLAGGSRELFF,TGTGCCAGCAGTTTAGGGAAACTAGCGGGAGGTTCCCGGGAGCTGTTTTTT
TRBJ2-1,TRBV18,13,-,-,CASSPLADGEQFF,TGTGCCAGCTCACCACTGGCCGACGGTGAGCAGTTCTTC
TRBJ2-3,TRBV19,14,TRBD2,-,CASQIAGGPDTQYF,TGTGCCAGTCAAATAGCGGGAGGGCCAGATACGCAGTATTTT
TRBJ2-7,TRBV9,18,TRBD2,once,CASSVGTSGRGGSYEQYF,TGTGCCAGCAGCGTAGGGACTAGCGGGAGAGGGGGCTCCTACGAGCAGTACTTC
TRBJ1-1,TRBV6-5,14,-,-,CASTYDEGNTEAFF,TGTGCCAGCACCTACGATGAGGGGAACACTGAAGCTTTCTTT
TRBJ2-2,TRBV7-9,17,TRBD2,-,CASSLAAGLPILGELFF,TGTGCCAGCAGCTTAGCCGCGGGACTACCGATCCTGGGGGAGCTGTTTTTT
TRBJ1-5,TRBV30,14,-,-,CASSGLNSNQPQHF,TGTGCCTCCTCGGGGCTTAATAGCAATCAGCCCCAGCATTTT
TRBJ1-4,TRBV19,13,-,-,CASNGRVFEKLFF,TGTGCCAGTAATGGCAGGGTATTCGAAAAACTGTTTTTT
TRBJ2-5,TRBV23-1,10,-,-,CARDWETQYF,TGCGCCAGGGACTGGGAGACCCAGTACTTC
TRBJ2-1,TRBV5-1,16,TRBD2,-,CASSFSGRFGRDEQFF,TGCGCCAGCAGCTTTAGCGGGAGGTTTGGACGGGATGAGCAGTTCTTC
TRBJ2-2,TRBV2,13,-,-,CAIRDTYTGELFF,TGTGCCATCCGGGACACCTACACCGGGGAGCTGTTTTTT
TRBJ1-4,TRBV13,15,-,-,CASRLYSATNEKLFF,TGTGCCAGCAGGTTATACAGTGCAACTAATGAAAAACTGTTTTTT
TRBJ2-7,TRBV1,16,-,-,CTSSQGGSGRLYEQYF,TGCACCAGCAGCCAAGGGGGATCCGGCAGGCTATACGAGCAGTACTTC
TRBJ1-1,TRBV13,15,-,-,CASTIRRGLNTEAFF,TGTGCCAGCACGATTCGGAGGGGCCTGAACACTGAAGCTTTCTTT
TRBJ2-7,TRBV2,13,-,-,CASSPRRDYEQYF,TGTGCCAGCAGCCCCCGAAGGGATTACGAGCAGTACTTC
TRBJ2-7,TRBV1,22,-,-,CTSRPPGQHNVGGLVGSYEQYF,TGCACCAGCAGACCCCCGGGACAGCACAACGTCGGTGGCCTCGTCGGCTCCTACGAGCAGTACTTC
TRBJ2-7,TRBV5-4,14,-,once,CASSPGDSRYEQYF,TGTGCCAGCAGCCCGGGGGACAGCAGATACGAGCAGTACTTC
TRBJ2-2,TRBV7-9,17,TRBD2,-,CASSLISGRASTGELFF,TGTGCCAGCAGCTTAATTAGCGGGAGGGCTAGCACCGGGGAGCTGTTTTTT
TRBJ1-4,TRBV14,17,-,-,CASSHYPAGVGREKLFF,TGTGCCAGCAGCCATTACCCGGCCGGCGTAGGAAGGGAAAAACTGTTTTTT
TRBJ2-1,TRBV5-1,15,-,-,CASRRELSSYNEQFF,TGCGCCAGCAGGAGGGAGCTTAGCTCCTACAATGAGCAGTTCTTC
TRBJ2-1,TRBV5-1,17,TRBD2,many,CASSLEASGSSYNEQFF,TGCGCCAGCAGCTTGGAGGCTAGCGGGAGTAGCTACAATGAGCAGTTCTTC
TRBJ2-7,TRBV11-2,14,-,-,CASSLGVDNYEQYF,TGTGCCAGCAGCTTAGGGGTCGACAACTACGAGCAGTACTTC
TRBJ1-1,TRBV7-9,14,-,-,CASSPIRENTEAFF,TGTGCCAGCAGTCCAATAAGGGAGAACACTGAAGCTTTCTTT
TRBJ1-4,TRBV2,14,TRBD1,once,CASSLDRGGEKLFF,TGTGCCAGCAGTTTGGACAGGGGTGGAGAAAAACTGTTTTTT
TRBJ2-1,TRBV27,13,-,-,CASSKRGYNEQFF,TGTGCCAGCAGTAAAAGGGGCTACAATGAGCAGTTCTTC
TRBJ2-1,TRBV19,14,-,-,CASSIRDGPNEQFF,TGTGCCAGTAGTATACGAGACGGTCCCAATGAGCAGTTCTTC
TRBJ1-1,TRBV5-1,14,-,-,CASSTDGGDTEAFF,TGCGCCAGCAGCACAGACGGTGGGGACACTGAAGCTTTCTTT
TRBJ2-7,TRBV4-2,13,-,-,CASSQVPEYEQYF,TGTGCCAGCAGCCAAGTGCCGGAATACGAGCAGTACTTC
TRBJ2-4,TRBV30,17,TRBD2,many,CAWSTVGLGEAKNIQYF,TGTGCCTGGAGTACGGTTGGACTAGGTGAGGCCAAAAACATTCAGTACTTC
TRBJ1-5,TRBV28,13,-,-,CASARGGNQPQHF,TGTGCCAGCGCTAGGGGAGGCAATCAGCCCCAGCATTTT
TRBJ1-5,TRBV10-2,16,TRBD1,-,CASSRDRGSGQSAQHF,TGCGCCAGCAGTCGGGACAGGGGTTCGGGGCAATCAGCCCAGCATTTT
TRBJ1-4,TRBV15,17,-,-,CATSRRLIGGSNEKLFF,TGTGCCACCAGCAGGAGACTTATAGGGGGGTCTAATGAAAAACTGTTTTTT